The 27 T cell receptor beta chains below were found in one sample sequenced in a study of blood T cell repertoires in COVID-19. TCRdb's table, derived via immunoSEQ multiplex PCR, lists solely in-frame clones and lacks some. Of approximately 190,000 clones in the sample, roughly 89% are singletons; the top ten hold 3% to 3.5%. The sequencing input was PBMCs or T cells enriched from blood (not recorded which). The receptor source for this set is a woman in her 30s who had been exposed to COVID-19.

The chain is built from TRBV6-5 and TRBJ2-7, with D perhaps TRBD2 (5 bases). The CDR3 loop spans 11 amino acids. V was pared by 8 bases and J by 5 bases, with 10 bases between. Germline lookup yields CDR1 MNHEY and CDR2 SVGAGI. The CDR3 bases are TGTGCCAGCGCGTATAGCGACGAGCAGTACTTC. Residues: CASAYSDEQYF.

The chain is built from TRBV2 and TRBJ2-7; 9 bases line up with TRBD2. The trim removed 6 bases at V and 4 bases at J, leaving 10 bases unmatched. This CDR3 has 15 residues. The germline gives CDR1 SNHLY, CDR2 FYNNEI. The CDR3 bases are TGTGCCAGCAGCTCCGCTCGCGGGGGGGCTTACGAGCAGTACTTC. This sequence encodes CASSSARGGAYEQYF.

This clone came up a few times. The chain has TRBV29-1 and TRBJ1-2, with 8 bases that match TRBD1. The germline CDR1 and CDR2 sequences are SQVTM and ANQGSEA. Trimming removed 7 bases from V and 4 bases from J; junction bases left unmatched: 8. This CDR3 has 13 residues. The CDR3 coding sequence is TGCAGCGGGAGGACAGGGATCACCTATGGCTACACCTTC. It is translated as CSGRTGITYGYTF.

V and J are TRBV15 and TRBJ1-6; D is possibly TRBD1 (5 bases). The CDR3 spans 11 residues. Germline V gives CDR1 LNHNV, CDR2 YYDKDF (reference sequence). V was cut by 10 bases and J by 10 bases, with 11 bases left in between. For the CDR3, the DNA is TGTGCCAGCGGGGGAGGCTCACCCCTCCACTTT. Protein product: CASGGGSPLHF.

This chain uses TRBV30 with TRBJ1-2; TRBD1 might be the D (6 bases). V was pared by 4 bases and J by 4 bases, with 13 bases between. This CDR3 is 13 amino acids long. The germline V gene has CDR1 GTSNPN and CDR2 SVGIG (reference sequence). CDR3 sequence: CAWTQGRIYGYTF. CDR3 coding DNA: TGTGCCTGGACACAGGGTAGGATCTATGGCTACACCTTC.

The chain employs TRBV30 and TRBJ1-1; D unresolved. The CDR3 has 12 residues. Trimming removed 8 bases from V and 1 base from J, with 11 bases in between. Germline V gene lookup returns CDR1 GTSNPN and CDR2 SVGIG (reference sequence). CDR3 nucleotide sequence: TGTGCCGCCAAAACAGAGAACACTGAAGCTTTCTTT. Protein sequence: CAAKTENTEAFF.

The chain has TRBV6-6 and TRBJ2-2; unclear D gene. The CDR3 runs to 13 residues. The germline gives CDR1 MNHNY, CDR2 SVGAGI (reference sequence). The germline V and J ends were trimmed by 5 bases and 2 bases, with 6 bases remaining between them. The chain's CDR3 is CASSTANTGELFF. In DNA, the CDR3 is TGTGCCAGCAGTACAGCTAACACCGGGGAGCTGTTTTTT.

The J gene is TRBJ1-4, the V gene TRBV12-3 or TRBV12-4; no clear D gene. The CDR3 sequence is 12 residues long. The V and J ends lost 8 bases and 8 bases respectively, with 12 bases between them. The CDR3 loop is CASSAEGEKLFF. DNA of the CDR3: TGTGCCAGCTCCGCGGAAGGAGAAAAACTGTTTTTT.

This chain connects TRBV7-9 to TRBJ2-1; D may be TRBD1 (5 bases). Germline-derived CDR1 and CDR2 are SEHNR and FQNEAQ (reference sequence). This CDR3 contains 18 residues. V dropped 1 base and J dropped 3 bases, with 19 bases sitting between them. CDR3 DNA: TGTGCCAGCAGCTTAGAAGGTTATAGGGGTCCTAACTACAATGAGCAGTTCTTC. It specifies CASSLEGYRGPNYNEQFF.

The V gene is TRBV19, the J gene TRBJ1-2; D perhaps matches TRBD1 (6 bases). The germline V gene encodes CDR1 LNHDA and CDR2 SQIVND (reference sequence). The V gene lost 3 bases and the J gene lost 4 bases, with 15 bases spanning the gap. The CDR3 has 15 amino acids. CDR3 DNA sequence: TGTGCCAGTAGTATTTCCCTGACAGGACTCTATGGCTACACCTTC. Amino acid sequence: CASSISLTGLYGYTF.

This clone was recorded only once. The chain employs TRBV7-2 and TRBJ2-2, with 16 bases matching TRBD2. V dropped 3 bases and J dropped 6; count of bases not matched to a gene: 1. The germline gives CDR1 SGHTA, CDR2 FQGNSA. The CDR3 consists of 16 residues. CDR3 residues: CASSLGLAGGPGELFF. In nucleotides, the CDR3 is TGTGCCAGCAGCTTGGGACTAGCGGGGGGGCCCGGGGAGCTGTTTTTT.

The genes are TRBV4-1 and TRBJ1-1, with TRBD1 identical over 7 bases. The CDR3 has 19 amino acids. V shed 0 bases, J shed 3 bases, and the junction held 16 bases outside the gene matches. CDR1 MGHRA and CDR2 YSYEKL come from the germline V gene. The CDR3 coding sequence is TGCGCCAGCAGCCAAGAATTTGAGGAGGGGGCCGCGACGTACACTGAAGCTTTCTTT. Its translation: CASSQEFEEGAATYTEAFF.

The rearrangement uses TRBV24-1 and TRBJ2-2; D possibly corresponds to TRBD2 (5 bases). The germline V gene has CDR1 KGHDR and CDR2 SFDVKD. CDR3 length: 14 residues. Trimming stripped 2 bases from V and 5 bases from J, with 8 bases between. CDR3 bases: TGTGCCACCAGTGATTCGGGGAAGACCGGGGAGCTGTTTTTT. Residues: CATSDSGKTGELFF.

CDR3 coding DNA: TGTGCCAGAAGCGGGGAGGGCGCAAATGACACAGATACGCAGTATTTT. Translated: CARSGEGANDTDTQYF. The chain uses TRBV5-3 and TRBJ2-3, with 7 bases that match TRBD2. TRBV5-3 is designated an ORF whose function remains uncertain. J lost 2 bases, V lost 4 bases, and 10 bases had no gene match. This CDR3 has 16 residues.

The chain links TRBV18 to TRBJ1-5; D unclear. The V end was cut by 2 bases, the J end by 1 base, with 9 bases between. Per the germline V gene, CDR1 is KGHSH and CDR2 is LQKENI. The CDR3 totals 15 residues. The CDR3 spells CASSPGGYSNQPQHF. The CDR3 DNA sequence: TGTGCCAGCTCACCAGGAGGGTACAGCAATCAGCCCCAGCATTTT.

This chain connects TRBV12-5 to TRBJ1-1, with TRBD1 matching over 11 bases. The germline V gene has CDR1 LGHNT and CDR2 FRNRAP. CDR3 length: 15 residues. The trim removed 3 bases at V and 5 bases at J, leaving 5 bases unmatched. The CDR3 DNA sequence: TGTGCTAGTGGTTTTTTTGGGACAGGGGGTACTGAAGCTTTCTTT. This sequence encodes CASGFFGTGGTEAFF.

This chain joins TRBV28 and TRBJ1-6; 7 bases align to TRBD1. The CDR3 spans 18 residues. Germline V gene sequence: CDR1 MDHEN, CDR2 SYDVKM. J gave up 7 bases and V 6 bases, and 18 bases lay outside the gene matches. Written as DNA, the CDR3 is TGTGCCAGCAGAGGCCGAGGTGTGGCGACAGGGAGGAATTCACCCCTCCACTTT. Translating it yields CASRGRGVATGRNSPLHF.

A few counts support this clone. This chain joins TRBV3-1 (or the pseudogene TRBV3-2) and TRBJ1-4; D is possibly TRBD1 (6 bases). The CDR3 contains 16 residues. V was clipped by 1 base and J by 6 bases, with 15 bases between them. Germline-derived CDR1 and CDR2 are LGHDT and YNNKEL (reference sequence). Here the CDR3 reads CASSQVGGAAHEKLFF. The DNA of the CDR3 is TGTGCCAGCAGCCAAGTGGGGGGGGCTGCTCATGAAAAACTGTTTTTT.

The V call is TRBV9, the J call TRBJ1-5; 8 bases are a match to TRBD1. The CDR3 is 16 amino acids. J lost 5 bases, V lost 3 bases, and 10 bases had no gene match. Germline V CDR1 and CDR2: SGDLS, YYNGEE. CDR3 in DNA: TGTGCCAGCAGCGCAGGGGGGGGACAGGCTTATCAGCCCCAGCATTTT. This translates into CASSAGGGQAYQPQHF.

The CDR3 nucleotides read TGTGCCAGCAGTGAACTGAATTCACCCCTCCACTTT. Protein product: CASSELNSPLHF. The V gene is TRBV2, the J gene TRBJ1-6; D remains ambiguous. Germline V gene sequence: CDR1 SNHLY, CDR2 FYNNEI. The CDR3 covers 12 residues. The V gene lost 2 bases and the J gene lost 7 bases, with 3 bases spanning the gap.

This rearrangement joins TRBV7-6 to TRBJ2-1; 7 nucleotides agree with TRBD2. Germline-derived CDR1 and CDR2 are SGHVS and FNYEAQ. The CDR3 totals 12 residues. The trim removed 4 bases at V and 8 bases at J, leaving 2 bases unmatched. The CDR3 region is CASSWEGDEQFF. DNA of the CDR3: TGTGCCAGCAGCTGGGAGGGAGATGAGCAGTTCTTC.

This chain uses TRBV5-8 with TRBJ1-6; 8 bases are a match to TRBD1. The V and J ends lost 4 bases and 9 bases, in that order; junction bases with no gene match: 9. Germline CDR1 is SGHTS and CDR2 is YDEGEE. The CDR3 loop spans 15 amino acids. The CDR3 bases are TGTGCCAGCAGCCCCCGCAGGGGGCATAGTTCACCCCTCCACTTT. Translating gives CASSPRRGHSSPLHF.

CDR3 in DNA: TGTGCCAGCAGCTCCGAGTACTTCCGGGACAGAGCGAACACCGGGGAGCTGTTTTTT. It specifies CASSSEYFRDRANTGELFF. The genes are TRBV7-9 and TRBJ2-2, with 7 positions matching TRBD1. Germline V gives CDR1 SEHNR, CDR2 FQNEAQ (reference sequence). Trimming removed 4 bases from V and 0 bases from J; junction bases left unmatched: 14. The CDR3 is 19 amino acids.

This chain joins TRBV13 and TRBJ2-7, with 7 nucleotides matching TRBD1. In germline, CDR1 is PRHDT, CDR2 FYEKMQ (reference sequence). Trimming took 5 bases from V and 0 from J; bases not matched to a gene: 4. CDR3 length: 14 amino acids. The CDR3 DNA follows: TGTGCCAGCAGCCTAACAGGGGTCTCCTACGAGCAGTACTTC. This gives the protein CASSLTGVSYEQYF.

This clone has a single count. The chain uses TRBV15 and TRBJ2-5; tentative D call: TRBD2 (6 bases). Germline V gene data show CDR1 as LNHNV and CDR2 as YYDKDF (reference sequence). Trimming took 3 bases from V and 4 from J, leaving 27 bases between them. CDR3 length: 19 residues. CDR3 amino acids: CATSRGRGGLGLGGETQYF. For the CDR3, the DNA is TGTGCCACCAGCAGGGGACGGGGAGGCCTCGGGTTAGGAGGAGAGACCCAGTACTTC.

The chain recombines TRBV14 with TRBJ2-4; possibly TRBD1 for D (6 bases). Germline V gene lookup returns CDR1 SGHDN and CDR2 FVKESK. The CDR3 is 15 residues long. Trimming cost V 4 bases and J 4 bases, with 14 bases left between them. CDR3 sequence reads: CASSLLQGGKNIQYF. DNA for the CDR3: TGTGCCAGCAGCCTATTACAGGGCGGTAAAAACATTCAGTACTTC.

This chain uses TRBV14 with TRBJ1-5; no definite D call. V was trimmed by 4 bases and J by 7 bases, leaving 17 bases between them. Germline CDR1 SGHDN, CDR2 FVKESK. The CDR3 is 15 residues long. For the CDR3, the DNA is TGTGCCAGCAGCCGTAGGAATCTCGTGGGCCAGCCCCAGCATTTT. This codes for CASSRRNLVGQPQHF.